This entry features one T cell receptor (beta chain) sequence. The data were produced by immunoSEQ multiplex PCR, yet TCRdb's version contains in-frame clones alone and is incomplete. The sample contains almost 200,000 clones, 89% of which appear only once. Participants were placed into cohorts based on the clinical history they reported. The germline V gene has CDR1 MNHEY and CDR2 SVGAGI. With 5 bases removed from V and 4 bases from J, the gap between germline ends came to 12 bases. The CDR3 sequence is 15 residues long. These data belong to a study of blood T cell repertoires in COVID-19. In the study overall: Nucleic acid was either cDNA or gDNA, and it came from T cells, B-cell-depleted T cells, or PBMCs.

Sequenced material: PBMCs or T cells enriched from blood (not recorded which). The clonotype originates from a woman between 18 and 30 years old who had recovered from COVID-19. The V gene is TRBV6-5, the J gene TRBJ2-6, with D perhaps TRBD2 (5 bases). CDR3 DNA: TGTGCCAGCAGTCCCTACTCGGGAGGGGCCAACGTCCTGACTTTC. Residues: CASSPYSGGANVLTF.